The entry below describes one TCR beta chain. Antigen specificity is unknown. The same CDR3 can be traced to other DNA sequences in this sample. The data originate from a study of brain T cells in children with intractable seizures. Whole-study results and caveats: Pre- and post-surgery blood differed in depth, so pre-surgery absences may be undersampling.

Generated by immunoSEQ multiplex PCR, the TCRdb table keeps only in-frame clones and is missing some. There are approximately 330,000 clones in the sample; more than 85% occur only once, and 5% to 7% lies in the top ten. Time point: blood from clinic visit 5 months post-surgery; TSC patient then seizure free. The sequenced cases were selected for having the highest brain T cell transcript signatures. Patients received at least one anti-epileptic drug before surgery. This CDR3 region has 11 residues. V shed 0 bases and J shed 8 bases, with 3 bases lying between them. Germline CDR1 reads KGHDR; CDR2 reads SFDVKD.

The chain has TRBV24-1 and TRBJ1-2; D is unresolved. This specimen consisted of peripheral blood, obtained roughly 5 months after surgery. The clonotype originates from a boy in the first two years of life with tuberous sclerosis and intractable seizures. CDR3 amino acids: CATSDLGGYTF. In nucleotides, the CDR3 is TGTGCCACCAGTGATTTGGGGGGCTACACCTTC.